Below, 14 T cell receptor beta chains from the same sample are listed, as sequenced in a study of shared clonotypes between healthy human individuals. This table comes from immunoSEQ multiplex PCR, and its TCRdb copy is limited to in-frame clones, with some not included. The sample holds millions of clones, roughly nine tenths seen once. The sample was naive CD4+ T cells sorted from blood. As for subset: CD45RA+ positively selected. All receptors come from a young man in good health.

The genes are TRBV21-1 and TRBJ2-5. TRBV21-1 is recorded as a pseudogene. CDR3 length: 15 residues. This CDR3 reads CASSKVPRSQETQYF. In DNA, the CDR3 is TGTGCCAGCAGCAAAGTTCCCAGGAGCCAAGAGACCCAGTACTTC.

Details on this clone: This sample also contains other DNA sequences that code for the same CDR3. The gene calls are TRBV2 and TRBJ1-2; no definite D call. From germline, CDR1 is SNHLY and CDR2 FYNNEI. Trimming left V 0 bases short and J 1 base short, with 6 bases between. The CDR3 totals 14 residues. CDR3: CASSEASVNYGYTF. The CDR3 DNA sequence: TGTGCCAGCAGTGAAGCCTCCGTTAACTATGGCTACACCTTC.

In regard to this clone: This sample also contains other DNA sequences that code for the same CDR3. As DNA, the CDR3 is TGTGCCAGCAGCCTGGGACTAGCGGGAAGGACAGATACGCAGTATTTT. Amino acid sequence: CASSLGLAGRTDTQYF. The genes are TRBV7-2 and TRBJ2-3, with 13 bases fitting TRBD2. This CDR3 comprises 16 residues. V trimming: 5 bases; J trimming: 3 bases; junction bases outside the gene matches: 5. Germline V gives CDR1 SGHTA, CDR2 FQGNSA.

V and J are TRBV7-2 and TRBJ2-1; TRBD1 or TRBD2 may be the D gene (6 bases each). Germline CDR1 and CDR2: SGHTA and FQGNSA. Trimming removed 7 bases from V and 4 bases from J, with 23 bases in between. This CDR3 has 17 amino acids. The CDR3 is CASTPGRTALDYNEQFF. The CDR3 DNA reads TGTGCCAGCACCCCTGGGAGGACAGCCTTAGATTACAATGAGCAGTTCTTC.

V and J are TRBV2 and TRBJ2-5; 10 nucleotides align to TRBD1. The DNA end is a closer match to TRBJ2-7, so the J assignment may be wrong. This CDR3 has 16 residues. The V gene's germline CDR1 is SNHLY and CDR2 FYNNEI. DNA for the CDR3: TGTGCCAGCAGGAACGACAGGGGGCAATGGCGGTACGAGCAGTACTTC. Protein: CASRNDRGQWRYEQYF.

The chain couples TRBV7-2 to TRBJ2-5; weak D call: TRBD2 (6 bases). The CDR3 is made up of 15 amino acids. V was clipped by 1 base and J by 4 bases, with 13 bases between them. Per the germline V gene, CDR1 is SGHTA and CDR2 is FQGNSA. In nucleotides, the CDR3 is TGTGCCAGCAGCTTAGGCGGAGGGTGGGTAGAGACCCAGTACTTC. This encodes CASSLGGGWVETQYF.

V gene TRBV18 combines with J gene TRBJ2-7, with TRBD1 matching 9 bases. The CDR3 runs to 16 residues. Germline V gene data show CDR1 as KGHSH and CDR2 as LQKENI. The ends lost 6 bases at V and 2 bases at J; junction bases unmatched: 11. The chain's CDR3 is CASSGTGLLLTYEQYF. The CDR3 DNA reads TGTGCCAGCTCGGGGACAGGGTTGCTACTTACCTACGAGCAGTACTTC.

The rearrangement links TRBV5-1 to TRBJ2-3; 14 bases are a match to TRBD2. CDR3 length: 18 residues. V was clipped by 3 bases and J by 1 base; unmatched bases: 7. Germline assignment: CDR1 SGHRS and CDR2 YFSETQ. The CDR3 here is CASSSRTSGGIGTDTQYF. The CDR3 DNA reads as TGCGCCAGCAGCTCGAGGACTAGCGGGGGGATCGGCACAGATACGCAGTATTTT.

This clone was counted once. V usage is TRBV4-2 and J usage is TRBJ2-7, with a possible D match to TRBD1 (6 bases). V dropped 2 bases and J dropped 3 bases, with 29 bases sitting between them. Germline loops: CDR1 LGHNA, CDR2 YNFKEQ. This CDR3 comprises 20 residues. The CDR3 DNA reads TGTGCCAGCAGCCAACTCCCACTTGGGCTCGGCAGGGGTGGGAACTACGAGCAGTACTTC. This sequence encodes CASSQLPLGLGRGGNYEQYF.

This sequence joins TRBV4-1 and TRBJ1-3, with 7 bases aligning to TRBD1. This CDR3 is 15 amino acids long. Germline V gene data show CDR1 as MGHRA and CDR2 as YSYEKL. The V gene end was trimmed by 3 bases and the J gene end by 4 bases; junction bases not matched to a gene: 6. This chain's CDR3 is CASSHITTGGNTIYF. The CDR3 region has the DNA TGCGCCAGCAGCCACATCACGACAGGGGGAAACACCATATATTTT.

The V call is TRBV4-1, the J call TRBJ1-3; TRBD1 agrees at 12 bases. The CDR3 runs to 17 residues. Germline V gene lookup returns CDR1 MGHRA and CDR2 YSYEKL. The V segment lost 0 bases and the J segment 4 bases; nucleotides outside the gene matches: 4. CDR3: CASSQEGQGARGNTIYF. The CDR3 region has the DNA TGCGCCAGCAGCCAAGAGGGACAGGGGGCGCGGGGAAACACCATATATTTT.

The V gene is TRBV7-8, the J gene TRBJ1-6; D gene unclear. This CDR3 region has 18 residues. Germline lookup yields CDR1 SGHVS and CDR2 FQNEAQ. Trimming cost V 3 bases and J 0 bases, with 15 bases left between them. CDR3 loop: CASSFSLRTSSYNSPLHF. The DNA of the CDR3 is TGTGCCAGCAGCTTTTCCCTCCGAACCAGCTCCTATAATTCACCCCTCCACTTT.

The rearrangement links TRBV5-1 to TRBJ2-1, with 9 bases identical to TRBD1. The CDR3 contains 15 residues. The germline V gene encodes CDR1 SGHRS and CDR2 YFSETQ. Unmatched junction bases numbered 4, after V lost 1 base and J lost 5 bases. This CDR3 is CASSLLGQGHNEQFF. CDR3 DNA sequence: TGCGCCAGCAGCTTGCTGGGACAGGGTCACAATGAGCAGTTCTTC. The complete variable domain, with remaining parts taken from reference TRBV5-1 and TRBJ2-1, reads KAGVTQTPRYLIKTRGQQVTLSCSPISGHRSVSWYQQTPGQGLQFLFEYFSETQRNKGNFPGRFSGRQFSNSRSEMNVSTLELGDSALYLCASSLLGQGHNEQFFGPGTRLTVL.

The chain couples TRBV7-9 to TRBJ2-7; the D gene is possibly TRBD1 (6 bases). CDR1 and CDR2 from the germline V gene are SEHNR and FQNEAQ (reference sequence). Trimming pared 3 bases from V and 0 bases from J, leaving 12 bases between. This CDR3 has 15 amino acids. This CDR3 reads CASSLGDIRSYEQYF. The CDR3 coding sequence is TGTGCCAGCAGCTTGGGGGACATCCGCTCCTACGAGCAGTACTTC.